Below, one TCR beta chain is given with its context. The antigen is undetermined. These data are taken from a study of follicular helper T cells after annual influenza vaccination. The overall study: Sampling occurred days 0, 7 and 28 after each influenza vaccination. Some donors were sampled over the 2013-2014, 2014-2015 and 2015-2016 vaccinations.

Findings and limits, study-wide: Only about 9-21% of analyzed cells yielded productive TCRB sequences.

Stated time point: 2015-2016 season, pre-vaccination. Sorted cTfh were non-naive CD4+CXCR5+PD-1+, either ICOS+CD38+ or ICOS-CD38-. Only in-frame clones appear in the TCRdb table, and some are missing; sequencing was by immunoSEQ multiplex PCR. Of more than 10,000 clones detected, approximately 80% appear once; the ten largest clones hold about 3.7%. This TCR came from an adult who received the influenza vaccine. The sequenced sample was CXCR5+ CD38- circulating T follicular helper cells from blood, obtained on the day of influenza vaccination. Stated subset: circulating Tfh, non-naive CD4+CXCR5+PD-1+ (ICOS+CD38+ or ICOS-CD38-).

The CDR3 DNA reads as TGTGCCAGCACTCGGGGCGAGGGCGGCTACACCTTC. It codes for CASTRGEGGYTF. V usage is TRBV7-9 and J usage is TRBJ1-2; a weak D match, TRBD1 (5 bases). Germline V gene lookup returns CDR1 SEHNR and CDR2 FQNEAQ (reference sequence). This CDR3 is built from 12 residues. Trimming took 7 bases from V and 8 from J, leaving 14 bases between them.